The sequence of this TCR beta chain was determined in a study of identical twins. This clonotype was counted many times. One entry per CDR3 protein, called by TCRdb with MiXCR from the 5' RACE reads. The sample has 640,000 or so distinct CDR3 sequences, 5.5% to 7.5% seen once. V shed 5 bases and J 6 bases; nucleotides not matched to a gene: 4. The CDR3 runs to 13 residues. Germline V gives CDR1 SGHDT, CDR2 YYEEEE. This clonotype was sampled from a man between 18 and 29 years old in good health. The chain employs TRBV5-6 and TRBJ2-7; TRBD2 agrees at 11 bases. The sample taken for sequencing was naive T cells sorted from blood. As DNA, the CDR3 is TGTGCCAGCAGAATAGCGGGAGGGTTCGAGCAGTACTTC. Its translation is CASRIAGGFEQYF.